The clone carrying this T cell receptor beta chain has more than one count but fewer than ten. V lost 4 bases, J lost 6 bases, and 10 bases lay in between. This CDR3 comprises 12 residues. CDR1 and CDR2 from the germline V gene are SGHVS and FQNEAQ. From RNA transcripts, TCR beta CDR3 regions were amplified. An initial round of RT-PCR targeting the TCR CDR3 relied on the HTBI primer set. TCRdb redid the calling of the multiplex PCR reads with MiXCR, one entry per CDR3 protein. The sample contains around 800,000 distinct CDR3 sequences, roughly 37% of which appear only once. Graves' hyperthyroidism was deemed stable given no ophthalmopathy progression within 18 months. The hyperthyroidism patients had all been newly diagnosed, and their disease duration was under 2 months. Their ages ranged from 18 to 65 years. This sample was included in a study of T cells in Graves' hyperthyroidism and ophthalmopathy. Study at large: Prior to any treatment, at the point of initial diagnosis, peripheral blood was collected.

The receptor was isolated from a man aged 18 to 30 with Graves' hyperthyroidism. The chain employs TRBV7-8 and TRBJ2-7; tentatively, D is TRBD1 or TRBD2 (5 bases each). The sequenced sample consisted of blood. CDR3 in DNA: TGTGCCAGCAGCTGGGGGTGGGGCGAGCAGTACTTC. Protein: CASSWGWGEQYF.